The sequence of this TCR beta chain was determined in a study of shared clonotypes between healthy human individuals. Study as a whole: Donors had three CD4 naive, three CD4 memory, two CD8 naive and one CD8 memory plate apiece. Findings of the study overall: Non-shared clonotypes were found to have lower generation probabilities than the clonotypes that were shared by all four of the sorted-subset donors. Collection of samples was limited to blood; tissue repertoires likely differ.

The CDR3 extends over 18 amino acids. V gave up 9 bases and J gave up 1 base; unmatched junction bases: 18. Germline V gives CDR1 LNHDA, CDR2 SQIVND (reference sequence). A word on this clone: Its antigen is as yet unknown.

The method was immunoSEQ multiplex PCR; TCRdb's version includes in-frame clones alone and lacks a portion of them. Here the sample spans approximately 330,000 clones, roughly 70% being singletons. Specimen: memory CD4+ T cells sorted from blood. Subset defined: CD45RA-negative fraction. V and J are TRBV19 and TRBJ2-1, with 7 bases that match TRBD1. The receptor was derived from a man aged 30 to 45 in good health. CDR3 nucleotides: TGTGCCAGCAATAACGGCTACAGAGGACAGGATTCCTACAATGAGCAGTTCTTC. The encoded protein is CASNNGYRGQDSYNEQFF.